The 24 T cell receptor beta chains in this list originate from one sample, sequenced in a study of blood T cell repertoires in COVID-19. The protocol was immunoSEQ multiplex PCR, while the TCRdb copy is restricted to in-frame clones and leaves out a portion. This sample has about 120,000 clones; about 85% occur once, and the top ten carry less than 9.5%. The sequenced sample was peripheral blood. Receptor source: a human donor in a cohort sampled during active COVID-19.

V and J are TRBV18 and TRBJ1-2; D is ambiguous. CDR1 and CDR2 (germline): KGHSH, LQKENI. CDR3 size: 13 residues. Trimming pared 2 bases from V and 6 bases from J, leaving 10 bases between. CDR3 sequence: CASSPVEENGYTF. Here the CDR3 DNA reads TGTGCCAGCTCACCAGTGGAGGAGAATGGCTACACCTTC.

The chain combines TRBV7-2 with TRBJ2-3, with a tentative D call TRBD2 (6 bases). Germline assignment: CDR1 SGHTA and CDR2 FQGNSA. Trimming pared 4 bases from V and 6 bases from J, leaving 11 bases between. The CDR3 has 13 residues. The CDR3 reads CASSSGSGDTQYF. Here the CDR3 DNA reads TGTGCCAGCAGCTCTGGGAGCGGGGATACGCAGTATTTT.

The gene calls are TRBV5-1 and TRBJ2-1; the match to TRBD2 covers 16 bases. This CDR3 is built from 15 residues. Germline V gives CDR1 SGHRS, CDR2 YFSETQ. Losses at the gene ends were 3 bases for V and 9 bases for J; bases not matched to a gene: 3. The CDR3 sequence: CASSWGLAGGGEQFF. CDR3 nucleotide sequence: TGCGCCAGCAGCTGGGGACTAGCGGGAGGGGGTGAGCAGTTCTTC. Combining the CDR3 with reference TRBV5-1 and TRBJ2-1 gives the whole variable domain KAGVTQTPRYLIKTRGQQVTLSCSPISGHRSVSWYQQTPGQGLQFLFEYFSETQRNKGNFPGRFSGRQFSNSRSEMNVSTLELGDSALYLCASSWGLAGGGEQFFGPGTRLTVL.

This clone was detected once. DNA of the CDR3: TGTGCCAGCAGCCGGGAGGCAGTGGTGTCACCCCTCCACTTT. Its protein product is CASSREAVVSPLHF. The J gene is TRBJ1-6, the V gene TRBV6-5, with D hard to call. The germline V gene has CDR1 MNHEY and CDR2 SVGAGI. The V gene lost 6 bases and the J gene lost 10 bases, with 16 bases spanning the gap. There are 14 residues in the CDR3.

With regard to this clone: The sample holds other DNA sequences that translate to the same CDR3. CDR3 sequence reads: CASSEARGAGQPQHF. The DNA of the CDR3 is TGTGCCAGCAGTGAAGCCCGGGGCGCGGGGCAGCCCCAGCATTTT. V gene TRBV2 combines with J gene TRBJ1-5, with D perhaps TRBD1 (5 bases). The CDR3 spans 15 residues. Germline assignment: CDR1 SNHLY and CDR2 FYNNEI. Trimming left V 0 bases short and J 7 bases short, with 13 bases between.

The V gene is TRBV3-1 (or the pseudogene TRBV3-2), the J gene TRBJ2-1; 7 bases match TRBD2. CDR1 LGHDT and CDR2 YNNKEL come from the germline V gene (reference sequence). The V and J ends lost 2 bases and 7 bases, in that order; junction bases with no gene match: 5. The CDR3 is 14 amino acids. CDR3 in amino acids: CASSQSLAINEQFF. The CDR3 DNA reads as TGTGCCAGCAGCCAATCACTAGCGATAAATGAGCAGTTCTTC.

This chain links TRBV2 with TRBJ1-6, with 10 bases identical to TRBD1. V shed 3 bases and J 10 bases; nucleotides not matched to a gene: 3. The CDR3 spans 14 residues. The germline V gene encodes CDR1 SNHLY and CDR2 FYNNEI. CDR3 in DNA: TGTGCCAGCAGTGAGGGGACAGGGGTGTCACCCCTCCACTTT. Its protein product is CASSEGTGVSPLHF. Variable domain in full (rest from reference TRBV2 and TRBJ1-6): EPEVTQTPSHQVTQMGQEVILRCVPISNHLYFYWYRQILGQKVEFLVSFYNNEISEKSEIFDDQFSVERPDGSNFTLKIRSTKLEDSAMYFCASSEGTGVSPLHFGNGTRLTVT.

In this sample, this clone turned up once. V gene TRBV5-4 combines with J gene TRBJ1-1; 7 bases map to TRBD1. V lost 6 bases, J lost 6 bases, and 11 bases stayed unmatched. Germline V lookup: CDR1 SGHNT, CDR2 YYREEE (reference sequence). The CDR3 has 14 amino acids. The CDR3: CASTYPGQAAEAFF. The CDR3 bases are TGTGCCAGCACCTACCCCGGACAGGCCGCTGAAGCTTTCTTT.

J is TRBJ2-7 and V is TRBV12-3 or TRBV12-4; 8 nucleotides match TRBD1. V trimming: 4 bases; J trimming: 12 bases; junction bases outside the gene matches: 8. There are 12 residues in the CDR3. This CDR3 is CASSSGQGSSYF. Written as DNA, the CDR3 is TGTGCCAGCAGTTCCGGACAGGGTAGTTCGTACTTC.

The genes are TRBV5-1 and TRBJ1-3; the match to TRBD1 covers 7 bases. V dropped 4 bases and J dropped 0; count of bases not matched to a gene: 4. Germline V gives CDR1 SGHRS, CDR2 YFSETQ. The CDR3 runs to 15 residues. The CDR3 DNA sequence: TGCGCCAGCAGCGATGGGACAGTCTCTGGAAACACCATATATTTT. This sequence encodes CASSDGTVSGNTIYF.

V and J are TRBV7-2 and TRBJ2-2, with D maybe TRBD1 (6 bases). The length of the CDR3 is 14 residues. Germline V gene sequence: CDR1 SGHTA, CDR2 FQGNSA. V was clipped by 2 bases and J by 4 bases, with 8 bases between them. This chain's CDR3 is CASSLTGSTGELFF. DNA for the CDR3: TGTGCCAGCAGCTTAACAGGGTCCACCGGGGAGCTGTTTTTT.

This rearrangement joins TRBV29-1 to TRBJ2-1; D remains ambiguous. The CDR3 has 11 amino acids. The V end was cut by 4 bases, the J end by 9 bases, with 10 bases between. Germline lookup yields CDR1 SQVTM and CDR2 ANQGSEA. In DNA form, the CDR3 reads TGCAGCGTTGGTCGAGACATTGAGCAGTTCTTC. This sequence encodes CSVGRDIEQFF.

The V call is TRBV7-9, the J call TRBJ2-7; a weak D match, TRBD2 (7 bases). The CDR3 runs to 15 residues. V dropped 1 base and J dropped 2 bases, with 12 bases sitting between them. Germline V lookup: CDR1 SEHNR, CDR2 FQNEAQ (reference sequence). The CDR3 loop is CASSLGGGAPYEQYF. The CDR3 nucleotides are TGTGCCAGCAGCTTAGGGGGGGGCGCCCCCTACGAGCAGTACTTC.

This chain joins TRBV30 and TRBJ1-2; D is perhaps TRBD1 (6 bases). Germline loops: CDR1 GTSNPN, CDR2 SVGIG (reference sequence). Trimming removed 1 base from V and 9 bases from J, with 21 bases in between. This CDR3 is 15 amino acids long. The CDR3 is CAWSALQGYATSYTF. The CDR3 DNA sequence: TGTGCCTGGAGTGCCCTACAGGGTTACGCGACGAGCTACACCTTC. Supplemented by reference TRBV30 and TRBJ1-2, the full variable domain reads SQTIHQWPATLVQPVGSPLSLECTVEGTSNPNLYWYRQAAGRGLQLLFYSVGIGQISSEVPQNLSASRPQDRQFILSSKKLLLSDSGFYLCAWSALQGYATSYTFGSGTRLTVV.

CDR3 sequence: CASSLQGNSYNEQFF. The CDR3 DNA reads as TGCGCCAGCAGTCTACAGGGTAACTCCTACAATGAGCAGTTCTTC. This chain joins TRBV5-1 and TRBJ2-1; possible D gene TRBD1, 6 bases. V dropped 5 bases and J dropped 0 bases, with 12 bases sitting between them. CDR3 size: 15 residues. Per germline, CDR1 SGHRS and CDR2 YFSETQ.

V is TRBV7-2 and J is TRBJ1-2; D is uncertain. The CDR3 spans 15 residues. Germline CDR1 SGHTA, CDR2 FQGNSA. Trimming took 1 base from V and 3 from J, leaving 12 bases between them. DNA for the CDR3: TGTGCCAGCAGCTTAGAGTCGGGGTCGGACTATGGCTACACCTTC. This codes for CASSLESGSDYGYTF.

The rearrangement joins TRBV3-1 (or the pseudogene TRBV3-2) to TRBJ2-3; the D gene is possibly TRBD2 (6 bases). From germline, CDR1 is LGHDT and CDR2 YNNKEL (reference sequence). V lost 0 bases to trimming and J lost 3 bases, with 10 bases between them. The CDR3 runs to 15 residues. The CDR3 DNA reads TGTGCCAGCAGCCAAGATCAGGCGGGAACAGATACGCAGTATTTT. Translating it yields CASSQDQAGTDTQYF.

V and J are TRBV7-6 and TRBJ2-2, with 11 bases fitting TRBD1. J lost 5 bases, V lost 3 bases, and 8 bases had no gene match. The CDR3 has 17 residues. Germline V lookup: CDR1 SGHVS, CDR2 FNYEAQ. The CDR3 region is CASSFRIGTGGTGELFF. In nucleotides, the CDR3 is TGTGCCAGCAGCTTTCGGATCGGGACAGGGGGTACCGGGGAGCTGTTTTTT.

The genes are TRBV2 and TRBJ1-4; no clear D. Germline assignment: CDR1 SNHLY and CDR2 FYNNEI. Trimming stripped 6 bases from V and 8 bases from J, with 16 bases between. The CDR3 contains 14 residues. The CDR3 loop is CASRKELGREKLFF. CDR3 nucleotides: TGTGCCAGCAGAAAGGAACTTGGGAGAGAAAAACTGTTTTTT. The entire variable domain, with the rest obtained from reference TRBV2 and TRBJ1-4, is as follows: EPEVTQTPSHQVTQMGQEVILRCVPISNHLYFYWYRQILGQKVEFLVSFYNNEISEKSEIFDDQFSVERPDGSNFTLKIRSTKLEDSAMYFCASRKELGREKLFFGSGTQLSVL.

The CDR3 nucleotides read TGTGCCAGCAGCAAGACAGGGAGTCGGGGCGAGCAGTACTTC. It specifies CASSKTGSRGEQYF. The chain links TRBV5-8 to TRBJ2-7; 7 bases fit TRBD1. The CDR3 is 14 residues long. Germline assignment: CDR1 SGHTS and CDR2 YDEGEE. The trim removed 4 bases at V and 6 bases at J, leaving 10 bases unmatched.

This clone was observed once. The rearrangement uses TRBV6-2 or TRBV6-3 and TRBJ1-2, with D maybe TRBD1 (6 bases). Trimming took off 5 bases at V and 4 bases at J, with 14 bases between the two ends. Germline CDR1 MNHEY, CDR2 SVGEGT. The CDR3 covers 14 residues. DNA of the CDR3: TGTGCCAGCAGTCCAGGACAGACCTTCTATGGCTACACCTTC. Its protein is CASSPGQTFYGYTF.

The chain uses TRBV7-6 and TRBJ2-7; 8 bases align to TRBD1. Germline lookup yields CDR1 SGHVS and CDR2 FNYEAQ. The CDR3 extends over 15 amino acids. V was pared by 6 bases and J by 6 bases, with 13 bases of the junction left unmatched. CDR3 sequence reads: CASRESGQGFAEQYF. The CDR3 DNA reads TGTGCCAGCAGAGAAAGCGGACAGGGATTTGCCGAGCAGTACTTC.

This rearrangement joins TRBV28 to TRBJ1-1; TRBD1 aligns across 8 bases. Germline lookup yields CDR1 MDHEN and CDR2 SYDVKM. The CDR3 runs 15 residues. The V gene end was trimmed by 5 bases and the J gene end by 4 bases; junction bases not matched to a gene: 9. As DNA, the CDR3 is TGTGCCAGCAGTACCCACAGGGGGAAGGGCACTGAAGCTTTCTTT. This translates into CASSTHRGKGTEAFF.

The chain joins TRBV27 to TRBJ1-2, with 10 bases lining up with TRBD1. V lost 5 bases and J lost 5; bases outside the gene matches: 11. This CDR3 comprises 16 residues. Germline V gene sequence: CDR1 MNHEY, CDR2 SMNVEV (reference sequence). CDR3 sequence (DNA): TGTGCCAGCAGTCGGGACAGGGGCGGATCGCGGTATGGCTACACCTTC. Translated: CASSRDRGGSRYGYTF.